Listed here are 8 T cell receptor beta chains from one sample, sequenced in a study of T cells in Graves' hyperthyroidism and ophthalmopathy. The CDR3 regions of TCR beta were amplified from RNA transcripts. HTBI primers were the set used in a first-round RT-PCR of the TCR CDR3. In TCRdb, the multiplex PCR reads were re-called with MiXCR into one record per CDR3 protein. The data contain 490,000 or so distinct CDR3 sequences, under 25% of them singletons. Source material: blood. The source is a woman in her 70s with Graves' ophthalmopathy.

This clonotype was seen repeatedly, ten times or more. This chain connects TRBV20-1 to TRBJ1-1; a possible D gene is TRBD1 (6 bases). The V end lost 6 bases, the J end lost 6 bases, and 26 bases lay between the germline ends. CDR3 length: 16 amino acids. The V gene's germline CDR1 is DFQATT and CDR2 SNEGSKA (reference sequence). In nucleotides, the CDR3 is TGCAGTGCGTTTCCGGGGGCAAGAATCAGGTCCCCTGAAGCTTTCTTT. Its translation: CSAFPGARIRSPEAFF.

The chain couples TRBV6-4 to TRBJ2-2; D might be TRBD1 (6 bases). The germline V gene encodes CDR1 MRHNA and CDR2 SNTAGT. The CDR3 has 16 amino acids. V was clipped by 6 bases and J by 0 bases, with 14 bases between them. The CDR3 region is CASSTQGATNTGELFF. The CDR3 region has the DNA TGTGCCAGCAGCACACAGGGAGCTACGAACACCGGGGAGCTGTTTTTT.

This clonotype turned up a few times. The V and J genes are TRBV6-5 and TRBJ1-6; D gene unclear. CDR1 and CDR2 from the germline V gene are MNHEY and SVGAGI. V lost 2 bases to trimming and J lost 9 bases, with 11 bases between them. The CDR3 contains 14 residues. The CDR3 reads CASSYREIGSPLHF. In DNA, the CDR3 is TGTGCCAGCAGTTACAGGGAAATTGGTTCACCCCTCCACTTT.

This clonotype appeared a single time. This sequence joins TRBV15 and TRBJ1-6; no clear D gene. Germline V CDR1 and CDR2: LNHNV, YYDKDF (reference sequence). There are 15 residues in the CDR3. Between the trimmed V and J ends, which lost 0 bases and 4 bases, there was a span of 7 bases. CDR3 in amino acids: CATSRDLEYNSPLHF. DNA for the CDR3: TGTGCCACCAGCAGAGATCTCGAATATAATTCACCCCTCCACTTT. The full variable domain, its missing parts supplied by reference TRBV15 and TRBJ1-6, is DAMVIQNPRYQVTQFGKPVTLSCSQTLNHNVMYWYQQKSSQAPKLLFHYYDKDFNNEADTPDNFQSRRPNTSFCFLDIRSPGLGDTAMYLCATSRDLEYNSPLHFGNGTRLTVT.

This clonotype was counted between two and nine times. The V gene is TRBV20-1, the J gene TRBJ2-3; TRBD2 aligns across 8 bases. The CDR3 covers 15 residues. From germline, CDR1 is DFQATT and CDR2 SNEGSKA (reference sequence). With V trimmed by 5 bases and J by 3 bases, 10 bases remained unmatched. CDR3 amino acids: CSAPPPGLVTDTQYF. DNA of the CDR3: TGCAGTGCTCCCCCCCCGGGACTAGTAACAGATACGCAGTATTTT.

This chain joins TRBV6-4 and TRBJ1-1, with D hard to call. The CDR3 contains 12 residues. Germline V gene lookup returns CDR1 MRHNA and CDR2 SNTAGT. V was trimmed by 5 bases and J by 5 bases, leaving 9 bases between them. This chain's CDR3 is CASSLRKTEAFF. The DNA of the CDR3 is TGTGCCAGCAGTCTGCGGAAGACTGAAGCTTTCTTT.

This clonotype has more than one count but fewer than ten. The DNA of the CDR3 is TGCAGTGTACTAACAGGGTACTATGGCTACACCTTC. This gives the protein CSVLTGYYGYTF. This chain joins TRBV20-1 and TRBJ1-2; tentative D call: TRBD1 (6 bases). The CDR3 totals 12 residues. Germline assignment: CDR1 DFQATT and CDR2 SNEGSKA (reference sequence). The V and J ends lost 7 bases and 3 bases respectively, with 12 bases between them.

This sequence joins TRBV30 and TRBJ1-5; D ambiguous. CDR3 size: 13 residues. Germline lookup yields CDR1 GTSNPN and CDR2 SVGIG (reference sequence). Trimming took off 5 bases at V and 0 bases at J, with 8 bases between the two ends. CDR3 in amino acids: CAWAGSSNQPQHF. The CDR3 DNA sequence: TGTGCCTGGGCCGGGTCTAGCAATCAGCCCCAGCATTTT.